This T cell receptor beta chain was obtained from a study of T cell responses to AZD1222 COVID-19 vaccine. Study-wide points: Nearly half of spike-specific TCRs reportedly target unmutated variant regions. CD4 TCRs covered the whole spike, strongest at regions 160-218 and 743-854.

About this clone: The antigen is undetermined.

The method was immunoSEQ multiplex PCR; TCRdb's version includes in-frame clones alone and lacks a portion of them. This sample has approximately 88,000 clones, with approximately 78% found just once. The TCR was taken from an adult in good health. The sequencing here drew on peripheral blood, taken on day 0 of AZD1222 vaccination.

The CDR3 spells CATSARDSNQPQHF. As DNA, the CDR3 is TGTGCCACCAGTGCGAGAGATAGCAATCAGCCCCAGCATTTT. The rearrangement links TRBV24-1 to TRBJ1-5, with D unresolved. The germline CDR1 and CDR2 sequences are KGHDR and SFDVKD. This CDR3 is 14 amino acids long. Deletions cut 5 bases from V and 0 bases from J, with 7 bases between.